This T cell receptor beta chain was observed in a study of T cell responses to AZD1222 COVID-19 vaccine. General study points: Repertoire samples came only from after the peak T cell response.

A remark on this clone: Antigen specificity is unknown.

The table came from immunoSEQ multiplex PCR; TCRdb's copy has only in-frame clones and leaves some out. The table has some 200,000 clones, approximately 93% seen once. CDR3 length equals 14 residues. The V and J ends lost 4 bases and 5 bases respectively, with 15 bases between them. Germline loops: CDR1 SGDLS, CDR2 YYNGEE. The input for sequencing was peripheral blood, taken 28 days after the second AZD1222 dose. The rearrangement links TRBV9 to TRBJ1-1, with D possibly being TRBD1 (5 bases). The sequence was obtained from an adult who received the AZD1222 COVID-19 vaccine. CDR3 sequence: CASSPGPGGTEAFF. Written as DNA, the CDR3 is TGTGCCAGCAGCCCAGGGCCCGGTGGGACTGAAGCTTTCTTT.